Shown below are 32 T cell receptor beta chains from a single sample sequenced in a study of T-cell memory formation after mild COVID-19. TCRdb called the 5' RACE reads again in MiXCR, with one record for every CDR3 protein. The table includes approximately 51,000 distinct CDR3 sequences, over 9% detected once. Sequencing input: PBMCs or a T cell subset sorted from them (not recorded which). The receptors originated from an adult woman who had mild COVID-19 (a few samples of this study predate the infection). Cell type and time point are not known.

By frequency in the sample, this clonotype is large. V is TRBV5-1 and J is TRBJ2-6; TRBD1 is a possible D gene (6 bases). V lost 0 bases and J lost 3, with 7 bases in between. This CDR3 contains 15 residues. CDR1 and CDR2 from the germline V gene are SGHRS and YFSETQ. CDR3: CASSLEGVGANVLTF. The CDR3 DNA reads as TGCGCCAGCAGCTTGGAGGGGGTTGGGGCCAACGTCCTGACTTTC.

Only a few counts were recorded for this clonotype. The chain carries TRBV5-8 and TRBJ2-6, with D possibly matching TRBD1 (6 bases). This CDR3 has 16 residues. The V end was cut by 0 bases, the J end by 2 bases, with 9 bases between. The germline V gene encodes CDR1 SGHTS and CDR2 YDEGEE. The CDR3 DNA sequence: TGTGCCAGCAGCTTGGACAGGGCGGCTGGGGCCAACGTCCTGACTTTC. Translation: CASSLDRAAGANVLTF.

This clonotype was seen at least ten times. This rearrangement joins TRBV7-2 to TRBJ1-5; tentative D call: TRBD1 (5 bases). V gave up 3 bases and J gave up 6 bases, with 12 bases separating them. The germline V gene has CDR1 SGHTA and CDR2 FQGNSA. CDR3 size: 14 residues. The CDR3 DNA sequence: TGTGCCAGCAGCTTCTTCGGGGCGGTTCAGCCCCAGCATTTT. This gives the protein CASSFFGAVQPQHF.

This clonotype was counted between two and nine times. The chain joins TRBV11-1 to TRBJ1-1; maybe TRBD1 (6 bases). Trimming took 5 bases from V and 2 from J, leaving 15 bases between them. In germline, CDR1 is SGHAT, CDR2 FQDESV (reference sequence). CDR3 length: 15 residues. This chain's CDR3 is CASSPRRQANTEAFF. The CDR3 DNA is TGTGCCAGCAGCCCCCGAAGACAGGCCAACACTGAAGCTTTCTTT.

V is TRBV30 and J is TRBJ2-3, with TRBD2 as a possible D gene (7 bases). CDR1 and CDR2 (germline): GTSNPN, SVGIG (reference sequence). This CDR3 comprises 15 residues. Between the trimmed V and J ends, which lost 5 bases and 0 bases, there was a span of 15 bases. This chain's CDR3 is CAWRRGRGSTDTQYF. The CDR3 bases are TGTGCCTGGCGGCGGGGGCGGGGGAGCACAGATACGCAGTATTTT.

The chain employs TRBV5-1 and TRBJ2-7; D remains ambiguous. Trimming shortened V by 2 bases and J by 0 bases, and 9 bases separated the two germline ends. The germline V gene encodes CDR1 SGHRS and CDR2 YFSETQ. This CDR3 spans 14 amino acids. CDR3 loop: CASSLWQLSYEQYF. In DNA, the CDR3 is TGCGCCAGCAGCTTATGGCAACTCTCCTACGAGCAGTACTTC.

In its sample, this clonotype was seen many times. The chain carries TRBV4-2 and TRBJ2-7; TRBD2 is a possible D gene (5 bases). The CDR3 has 15 amino acids. V was pared by 2 bases and J by 0 bases, with 11 bases between. Germline lookup yields CDR1 LGHNA and CDR2 YNFKEQ. The chain's CDR3 is CASSQIHGDSYEQYF. The CDR3 DNA sequence: TGTGCCAGCAGCCAAATCCACGGGGACTCCTACGAGCAGTACTTC.

The genes are TRBV15 and TRBJ1-1; TRBD1 matches 9 bases. CDR1 and CDR2 from the germline V gene are LNHNV and YYDKDF (reference sequence). This CDR3 has 17 amino acids. V shed 5 bases and J 3 bases; nucleotides not matched to a gene: 13. The CDR3 loop reads CATSFVRDRDLHTEAFF. The DNA for the CDR3 is TGTGCCACCAGCTTCGTCCGGGACAGGGATTTGCACACTGAAGCTTTCTTT.

The genes are TRBV4-1 and TRBJ2-7; D gene uncertain. Trimming removed 2 bases at V and 1 base at J, with 18 bases between. The CDR3 extends over 17 amino acids. Germline CDR1 and CDR2: MGHRA and YSYEKL. The CDR3 DNA reads as TGCGCCAGCAGCCAATTCACCACCGGGTCGTCTTCCTACGAGCAGTACTTC. It encodes CASSQFTTGSSSYEQYF.

This clonotype was seen ten or more times. The V gene is TRBV7-2, the J gene TRBJ2-5, with 11 bases lining up with TRBD1. The V gene's germline CDR1 is SGHTA and CDR2 FQGNSA. Unmatched junction bases numbered 4, after V lost 5 bases and J lost 14 bases. This CDR3 spans 11 amino acids. CDR3 protein: CASSPGQGAYF. The CDR3 DNA sequence: TGTGCCAGCAGCCCAGGACAGGGGGCATACTTC.

This chain uses TRBV20-1 with TRBJ1-1; D might be TRBD1 (6 bases). This CDR3 spans 12 amino acids. CDR1 and CDR2 (germline): DFQATT, SNEGSKA (reference sequence). Trimming stripped 6 bases from V and 5 bases from J, with 13 bases between. The CDR3 is CSAGRGWTEAFF. Written as DNA, the CDR3 is TGCAGTGCAGGTAGGGGGTGGACTGAAGCTTTCTTT.

In its sample, this clonotype was seen many times. The rearrangement links TRBV29-1 to TRBJ2-1; unclear D gene. The CDR3 spans 11 residues. Trimming shortened V by 5 bases and J by 6 bases, and 8 bases separated the two germline ends. CDR1 SQVTM and CDR2 ANQGSEA come from the germline V gene. Here the CDR3 reads CSVLTANEQFF. The CDR3 DNA is TGCAGCGTTCTGACGGCCAATGAGCAGTTCTTC.

This chain joins TRBV20-1 and TRBJ1-2, with a weak D call TRBD1 (5 bases). V was cut by 3 bases and J by 4 bases, with 24 bases left in between. This CDR3 spans 17 amino acids. From germline, CDR1 is DFQATT and CDR2 SNEGSKA (reference sequence). CDR3 in DNA: TGCAGTGCTAGTAGTCGGGGCAGGGCTTCCTCGGGCTATGGCTACACCTTC. It encodes CSASSRGRASSGYGYTF.

This clonotype was counted between two and nine times. The gene calls are TRBV12-3 or TRBV12-4 and TRBJ1-4; D ambiguous. This CDR3 comprises 9 residues. The V end lost 6 bases, the J end lost 9 bases, and 2 bases lay between the germline ends. Here the CDR3 DNA reads TGTGCCAGCAGGCAAAAACTGTTTTTT. It codes for CASRQKLFF.

In this sample, this clonotype turned up a few times. The V and J genes are TRBV4-1 and TRBJ2-3; no definite D call. The CDR3 consists of 15 residues. Deletions cut 3 bases from V and 2 bases from J, with 12 bases between. The V gene's germline CDR1 is MGHRA and CDR2 YSYEKL. CDR3 loop: CASSQFRVNTDTQYF. CDR3 in DNA: TGCGCCAGCAGCCAGTTCCGGGTCAACACAGATACGCAGTATTTT.

This clonotype was counted between two and nine times. The chain carries TRBV12-3 or TRBV12-4 and TRBJ2-7, with 9 bases that match TRBD1. The CDR3 runs 15 residues. Trimming cost V 3 bases and J 2 bases; bases outside gene matches: 5. The CDR3 region has the DNA TGTGCCAGCAGTTTGGTTGGGACAGGGACCTACGAGCAGTACTTC. It translates to CASSLVGTGTYEQYF.

This clonotype appeared a few times. This rearrangement joins TRBV5-1 to TRBJ1-2; tentative D call: TRBD1 (5 bases). The CDR3 spans 12 residues. V gave up 0 bases and J gave up 6 bases, with 6 bases separating them. Germline values: CDR1 SGHRS, CDR2 YFSETQ. The CDR3 region has the DNA TGCGCCAGCAGCTTGGAAGGGGATGGCTACACCTTC. Its translation: CASSLEGDGYTF.

This clonotype was picked up a small number of times. The V call is TRBV7-9, the J call TRBJ1-3, with no clear D. The length of the CDR3 is 14 residues. Germline V CDR1 and CDR2: SEHNR, FQNEAQ (reference sequence). The V and J ends lost 3 bases and 4 bases respectively, with 10 bases between them. CDR3 sequence (DNA): TGTGCCAGCAGCTTTACAGCTGAGGGAAACACCATATATTTT. Its protein is CASSFTAEGNTIYF.

In this sample, this clonotype turned up many times. The rearrangement joins TRBV30 to TRBJ2-1, with D perhaps matching TRBD2 (6 bases). Trimming left V 2 bases short and J 0 bases short, with 14 bases between. Germline CDR1 reads GTSNPN; CDR2 reads SVGIG (reference sequence). The CDR3 extends over 16 amino acids. For the CDR3, the DNA is TGTGCCTGGAGTCCGGGACTCACGAGCTCCTACAATGAGCAGTTCTTC. Its protein product is CAWSPGLTSSYNEQFF.

This clonotype was counted a single time. This chain connects TRBV5-1 to TRBJ2-5; 7 positions agree with TRBD2. Germline trimming cut 3 bases from V and 1 base from J; bases unmatched to any gene: 9. The CDR3 extends over 16 amino acids. The germline gives CDR1 SGHRS, CDR2 YFSETQ. CDR3 coding DNA: TGCGCCAGCAGCTCTCAGCCAGCGGGGATCCAAGAGACCCAGTACTTC. Residues: CASSSQPAGIQETQYF. Supplemented by reference TRBV5-1 and TRBJ2-5, the full variable domain reads KAGVTQTPRYLIKTRGQQVTLSCSPISGHRSVSWYQQTPGQGLQFLFEYFSETQRNKGNFPGRFSGRQFSNSRSEMNVSTLELGDSALYLCASSSQPAGIQETQYFGPGTRLLVL.

This clonotype was counted at least ten times. The rearrangement links TRBV5-1 to TRBJ1-1; weak D call: TRBD1 (5 bases). The germline gives CDR1 SGHRS, CDR2 YFSETQ. Trimming cost V 2 bases and J 4 bases, with 12 bases left between them. The CDR3 sequence is 14 residues long. The CDR3 bases are TGCGCCAGCAGCTTCGGAGGGGAGGGCACTGAAGCTTTCTTT. The encoded protein is CASSFGGEGTEAFF.

V gene TRBV29-1 combines with J gene TRBJ2-1; possibly TRBD1 for D (5 bases). The CDR3 extends over 11 amino acids. Trimming took 4 bases from V and 6 from J, leaving 7 bases between them. The germline V gene encodes CDR1 SQVTM and CDR2 ANQGSEA. This CDR3 reads CSVGQINEQFF. The CDR3 nucleotides are TGCAGCGTTGGACAGATCAATGAGCAGTTCTTC.

V usage is TRBV5-1 and J usage is TRBJ2-3; D possibly corresponds to TRBD1 (5 bases). This CDR3 contains 19 residues. V was shortened by 3 bases and J by 3 bases, with 26 bases between the two germline ends. Germline V gene sequence: CDR1 SGHRS, CDR2 YFSETQ. The chain's CDR3 is CASSSLQPRMQGTTDTQYF. DNA for the CDR3: TGCGCCAGCAGCTCCCTTCAGCCCCGGATGCAGGGTACGACAGATACGCAGTATTTT.

V is TRBV6-6 and J is TRBJ1-2; D gene ambiguous. Germline CDR1 MNHNY, CDR2 SVGAGI (reference sequence). CDR3 size: 12 residues. Trimming shortened V by 7 bases and J by 0 bases, and 6 bases separated the two germline ends. The CDR3 loop reads CASTAANYGYTF. The CDR3 bases are TGTGCCAGCACGGCAGCTAACTATGGCTACACCTTC.

This clonotype was seen a few times. The rearrangement joins TRBV6-2 or TRBV6-3 to TRBJ2-3; possible D gene TRBD1, 6 bases. The CDR3 loop spans 21 amino acids. The ends were cut back, 0 bases at V and 0 bases at J, with 25 bases in the middle. Germline CDR1 and CDR2: MNHEY and SVGEGT. The CDR3 sequence is CASSYSTITGPSDSSTDTQYF. CDR3 DNA sequence: TGTGCCAGCAGTTACTCGACTATAACAGGGCCCAGCGATAGTAGCACAGATACGCAGTATTTT.

This clonotype appeared many times. The chain employs TRBV20-1 and TRBJ2-7; 8 bases align to TRBD2. Germline V gene sequence: CDR1 DFQATT, CDR2 SNEGSKA (reference sequence). V lost 0 bases to trimming and J lost 2 bases; unmatched junction nucleotides: 6. The CDR3 is made up of 15 amino acids. In DNA, the CDR3 is TGCAGTGCTAGAGATAGTAGCGGGGCTACCTACGAGCAGTACTTC. Residues: CSARDSSGATYEQYF.

V and J are TRBV18 and TRBJ2-2; 8 bases agree with TRBD2. The CDR3 is 16 amino acids. In germline, CDR1 is KGHSH, CDR2 LQKENI. Trimming cost V 7 bases and J 6 bases; bases outside gene matches: 13. DNA of the CDR3: TGTGCCAGCTTGAGTCGCCGCGGGGGGCACCCCGGGGAGCTGTTTTTT. Amino acid sequence: CASLSRRGGHPGELFF.

The chain uses TRBV4-1 and TRBJ1-5, with D tentatively TRBD1 (6 bases). CDR1 is MGHRA, CDR2 YSYEKL, per germline. CDR3 length: 17 residues. V dropped 1 base and J dropped 4 bases, with 17 bases sitting between them. The chain's CDR3 is CASSQGGRGALNQPQHF. DNA for the CDR3: TGCGCCAGCAGCCAAGGAGGAAGGGGGGCCCTTAATCAGCCCCAGCATTTT.

This clonotype has more than one count but fewer than ten. This chain joins TRBV3-1 and TRBJ2-7, with a weak D call TRBD2 (5 bases). In germline, CDR1 is LGHDT, CDR2 YNNKEL (reference sequence). Trimming removed 4 bases at V and 3 bases at J, with 10 bases between. CDR3 size: 13 residues. CDR3 bases: TGTGCCAGCAGCCCGTCCGCGGGCTACGAGCAGTACTTC. This encodes CASSPSAGYEQYF.

This clonotype was detected only a few times. This chain links TRBV5-4 with TRBJ2-1; 9 bases are shared with TRBD1. Germline CDR1 reads SGHNT; CDR2 reads YYREEE (reference sequence). Germline trimming cut 5 bases from V and 8 bases from J; bases unmatched to any gene: 8. CDR3 length: 14 amino acids. The CDR3, as DNA: TGTGCCAGCAGGACAGGGGGAAAATGGGATGAGCAGTTCTTC. It is translated as CASRTGGKWDEQFF. The full variable domain, rest sourced from reference TRBV5-4 and TRBJ2-1, is ETGVTQSPTHLIKTRGQQVTLRCSSQSGHNTVSWYQQALGQGPQFIFQYYREEENGRGNFPPRFSGLQFPNYSSELNVNALELDDSALYLCASRTGGKWDEQFFGPGTRLTVL.

This clonotype showed up many times. The chain combines TRBV5-4 with TRBJ2-3, with 9 positions matching TRBD2. Germline V gene lookup returns CDR1 SGHNT and CDR2 YYREEE (reference sequence). The CDR3 totals 17 residues. Unmatched junction bases numbered 6, after V lost 0 bases and J lost 1 base. In DNA, the CDR3 is TGTGCCAGCAGCTTGGGTGGCGGGGGGGCCGGCACAGATACGCAGTATTTT. It specifies CASSLGGGGAGTDTQYF.

The chain is built from TRBV9 and TRBJ2-7, with D possibly called TRBD1 or TRBD2 (5 bases each). This CDR3 has 14 residues. Germline V gene lookup returns CDR1 SGDLS and CDR2 YYNGEE. V lost 0 bases to trimming and J lost 2 bases, with 9 bases between them. CDR3 amino acids: CASSVDGTAYEQYF. The CDR3 coding sequence is TGTGCCAGCAGCGTAGATGGGACGGCCTACGAGCAGTACTTC.